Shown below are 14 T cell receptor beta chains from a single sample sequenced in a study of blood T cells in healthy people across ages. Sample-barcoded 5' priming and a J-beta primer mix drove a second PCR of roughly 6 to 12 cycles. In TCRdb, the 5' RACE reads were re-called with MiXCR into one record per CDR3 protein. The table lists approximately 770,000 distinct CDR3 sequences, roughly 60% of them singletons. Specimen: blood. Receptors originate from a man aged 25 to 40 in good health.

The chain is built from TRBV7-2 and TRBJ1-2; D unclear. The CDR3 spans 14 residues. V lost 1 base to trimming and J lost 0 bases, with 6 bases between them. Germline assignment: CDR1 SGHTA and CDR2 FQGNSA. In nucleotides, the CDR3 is TGTGCCAGCAGCTTAGATTTCGCTAACTATGGCTACACCTTC. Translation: CASSLDFANYGYTF.

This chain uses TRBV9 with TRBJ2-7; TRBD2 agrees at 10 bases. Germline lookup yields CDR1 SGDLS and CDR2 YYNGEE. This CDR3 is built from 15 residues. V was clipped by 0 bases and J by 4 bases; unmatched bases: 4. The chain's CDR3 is CASSVGPAGGYEQYF. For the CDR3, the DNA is TGTGCCAGCAGCGTAGGTCCAGCGGGGGGGTACGAGCAGTACTTC.

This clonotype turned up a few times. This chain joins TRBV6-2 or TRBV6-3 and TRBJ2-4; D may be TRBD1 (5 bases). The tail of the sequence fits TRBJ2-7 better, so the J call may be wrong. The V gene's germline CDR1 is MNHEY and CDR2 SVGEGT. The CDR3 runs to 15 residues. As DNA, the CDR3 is TGTGCCAGCAGCCATGAGTTGTCAGGGACCTACGAGCAGTACTTC. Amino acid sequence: CASSHELSGTYEQYF.

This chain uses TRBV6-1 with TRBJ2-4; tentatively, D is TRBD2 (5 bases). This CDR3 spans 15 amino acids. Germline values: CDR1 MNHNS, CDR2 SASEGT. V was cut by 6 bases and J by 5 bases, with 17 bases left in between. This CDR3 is CASSYFSGVENIQYF. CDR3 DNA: TGTGCCAGCAGCTACTTCTCCGGGGTTGAAAACATTCAGTACTTC.

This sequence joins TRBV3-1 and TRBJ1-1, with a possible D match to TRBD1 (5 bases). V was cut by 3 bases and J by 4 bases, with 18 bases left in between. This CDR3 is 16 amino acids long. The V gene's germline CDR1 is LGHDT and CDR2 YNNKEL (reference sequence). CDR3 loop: CASSQGGYKPSTEAFF. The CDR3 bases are TGTGCCAGCAGCCAGGGGGGTTACAAGCCCTCCACTGAAGCTTTCTTT.

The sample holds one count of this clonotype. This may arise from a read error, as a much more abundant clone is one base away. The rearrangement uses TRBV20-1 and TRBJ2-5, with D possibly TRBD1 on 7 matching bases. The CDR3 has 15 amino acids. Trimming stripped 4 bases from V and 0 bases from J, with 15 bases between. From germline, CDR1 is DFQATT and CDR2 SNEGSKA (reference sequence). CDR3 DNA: TGCAGTGCTAAGGGGGCTCTAGCGTACCAAGAGACCCAGTACTTC. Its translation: CSAKGALAYQETQYF.

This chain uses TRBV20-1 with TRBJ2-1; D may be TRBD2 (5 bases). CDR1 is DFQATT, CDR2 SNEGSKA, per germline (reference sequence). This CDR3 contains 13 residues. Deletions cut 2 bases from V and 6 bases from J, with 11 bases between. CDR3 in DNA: TGCAGTGCTAGATCCTGGGCGGGCAATGAGCAGTTCTTC. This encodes CSARSWAGNEQFF.

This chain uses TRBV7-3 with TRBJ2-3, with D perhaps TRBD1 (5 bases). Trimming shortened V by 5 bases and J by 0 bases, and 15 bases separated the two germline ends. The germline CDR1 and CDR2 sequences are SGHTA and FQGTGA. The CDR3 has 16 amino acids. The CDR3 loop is CASSPEDSLSTDTQYF. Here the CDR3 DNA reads TGTGCCAGCAGCCCTGAAGACAGTCTAAGCACAGATACGCAGTATTTT.

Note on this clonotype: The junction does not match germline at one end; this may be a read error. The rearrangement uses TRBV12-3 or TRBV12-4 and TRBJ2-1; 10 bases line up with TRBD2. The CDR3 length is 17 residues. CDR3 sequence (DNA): TGTGCCAGCAGTTTAAACTTCGGGCTAGCGGGAGTTAATGGGCAGTTCTTC. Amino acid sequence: CASSLNFGLAGVNGQFF.

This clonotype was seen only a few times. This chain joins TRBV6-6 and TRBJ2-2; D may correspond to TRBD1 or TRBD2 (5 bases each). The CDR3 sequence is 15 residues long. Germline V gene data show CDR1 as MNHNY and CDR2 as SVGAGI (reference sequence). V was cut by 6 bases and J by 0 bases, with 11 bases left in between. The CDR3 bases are TGTGCCAGCAGCCTTGGGGGTGCGAACACCGGGGAGCTGTTTTTT. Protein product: CASSLGGANTGELFF.

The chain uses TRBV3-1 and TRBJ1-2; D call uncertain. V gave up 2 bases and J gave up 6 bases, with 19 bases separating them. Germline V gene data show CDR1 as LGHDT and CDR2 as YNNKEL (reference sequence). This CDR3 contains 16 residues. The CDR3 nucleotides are TGTGCCAGCAGCCAAAACAGTCCGATCCTTACCGATGGCTACACCTTC. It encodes CASSQNSPILTDGYTF. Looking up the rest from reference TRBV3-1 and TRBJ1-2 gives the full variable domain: DTAVSQTPKYLVTQMGNDKSIKCEQNLGHDTMYWYKQDSKKFLKIMFSYNNKELIINETVPNRFSPKSPDKAHLNLHINSLELGDSAVYFCASSQNSPILTDGYTFGSGTRLTVV.

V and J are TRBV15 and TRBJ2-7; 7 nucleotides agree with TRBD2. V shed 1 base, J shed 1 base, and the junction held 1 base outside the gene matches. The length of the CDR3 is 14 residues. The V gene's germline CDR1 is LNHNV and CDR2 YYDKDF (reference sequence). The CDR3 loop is CATSRVGGSYEQYF. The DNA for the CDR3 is TGTGCCACCAGCAGAGTCGGGGGGTCCTACGAGCAGTACTTC.

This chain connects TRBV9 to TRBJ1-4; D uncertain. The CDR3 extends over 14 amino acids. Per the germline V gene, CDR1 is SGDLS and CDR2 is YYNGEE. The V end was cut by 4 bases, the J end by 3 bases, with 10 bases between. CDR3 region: CASSPSGANEKLFF. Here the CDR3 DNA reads TGTGCCAGCAGCCCTAGCGGGGCTAATGAAAAACTGTTTTTT.

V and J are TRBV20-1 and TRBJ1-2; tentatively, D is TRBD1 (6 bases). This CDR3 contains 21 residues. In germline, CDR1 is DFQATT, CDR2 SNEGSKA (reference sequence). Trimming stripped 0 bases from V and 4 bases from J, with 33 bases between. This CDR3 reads CSARDRSSRSYRAREGYGYTF. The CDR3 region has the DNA TGCAGTGCTAGAGATCGTAGTTCTCGATCCTACAGGGCCAGGGAGGGCTATGGCTACACCTTC.